Following are 16 T cell receptor beta chains from one sample sequenced in a study of prognosis after radiotherapy for stage I lung cancer. Multiplex PCR, run in two rounds, amplified TCR beta CDR3 from genomic DNA. During first-round PCR, primers specific to each TRBV and TRBJ gene were used. TCRdb used MiXCR to reprocess the multiplex PCR reads, holding one entry per CDR3 protein. The repertoire holds 15,000 to 20,000 distinct CDR3 sequences, with around 29% as singletons. Sequencing was performed on PBMCs, taken before or after stereotactic body radiation therapy (not recorded which). These receptors were taken from a donor over 45 with non-small cell lung cancer.

This clonotype came up many times. This chain uses TRBV19 with TRBJ1-1, with D perhaps matching TRBD1 (5 bases). The germline V gene has CDR1 LNHDA and CDR2 SQIVND (reference sequence). With 6 bases removed from V and 1 base from J, the gap between germline ends came to 9 bases. The CDR3 has 13 residues. DNA for the CDR3: TGTGCCAGTAGCTATGACAGGAACACTGAAGCTTTCTTT. Amino acids: CASSYDRNTEAFF.

There are a few counts of this clonotype. Relative to the germline gene, one junction end is altered; a read error may explain this. The chain is built from TRBV20-1 and TRBJ1-5; 8 nucleotides match TRBD1. Germline CDR1 reads DFQATT; CDR2 reads SNEGSKA (reference sequence). CDR3 length equals 15 residues. CDR3 sequence: CSAQKPLDREVTRYF. CDR3 nucleotides: TGCAGTGCCCAAAAACCCCTGGACAGGGAAGTCACCCGGTATTTT.

Details on this clonotype: The junction shows a germline mismatch at one end, possibly a read error. J is TRBJ2-1 and V is TRBV6-2 or TRBV6-3, with TRBD1 matching 8 bases. The CDR3 is 15 residues long. The germline CDR1 and CDR2 sequences are MNHEY and SVGEGT. As DNA, the CDR3 is TGTGCAAGCAGTGCGGACAGGGTGGCCCTCGGCGAGCAGTTCTTC. Translating gives CASSADRVALGEQFF.

This clonotype is labeled as medium-sized (0.01 to 0.1%). The genes are TRBV5-1 and TRBJ1-6; 10 bases are a match to TRBD1. V dropped 1 base and J dropped 4; count of bases not matched to a gene: 5. The germline CDR1 and CDR2 sequences are SGHRS and YFSETQ. The CDR3 sequence is 17 residues long. The CDR3 reads CASSLTGTGDYNSPLHF. Written as DNA, the CDR3 is TGCGCCAGCAGCTTGACCGGGACAGGGGATTATAATTCACCCCTCCACTTT.

Sample share makes this clonotype medium-sized. The chain joins TRBV15 to TRBJ2-2; 7 positions match TRBD1. After removal of 8 bases from V and 3 bases from J, the junction contained 3 bases not matched to a gene. This CDR3 is built from 13 residues. Germline V gene lookup returns CDR1 LNHNV and CDR2 YYDKDF (reference sequence). The CDR3 loop is CATRDSHTGELFF. The CDR3 DNA follows: TGTGCCACCCGGGACAGCCACACCGGGGAGCTGTTTTTT.

The chain employs TRBV12-3 or TRBV12-4 and TRBJ1-2, with 9 nucleotides matching TRBD1. The CDR3 spans 13 residues. V gave up 4 bases and J gave up 10 bases; unmatched junction bases: 7. The CDR3 region is CASSSGQGVAYTF. The CDR3 DNA follows: TGTGCCAGCAGTTCGGGACAGGGAGTTGCCTACACCTTC.

Ten or more counts support this clonotype. This chain connects TRBV15 to TRBJ1-1, with D possibly TRBD1 on 6 matching bases. Germline-derived CDR1 and CDR2 are LNHNV and YYDKDF (reference sequence). CDR3 length equals 15 residues. The germline V and J ends were trimmed by 5 bases and 4 bases, with 17 bases remaining between them. The CDR3: CATSLELGGPTEAFF. The CDR3 DNA sequence: TGTGCCACCAGCCTAGAGCTCGGGGGGCCCACTGAAGCTTTCTTT.

This clonotype was detected ten times or more. This sequence joins TRBV3-1 and TRBJ2-1; 14 positions agree with TRBD2. The CDR3 is 19 residues long. The ends lost 0 bases at V and 5 bases at J; junction bases unmatched: 9. Germline CDR1 LGHDT, CDR2 YNNKEL (reference sequence). The CDR3 DNA reads TGTGCCAGCAGCCAAGATCCCGGGACTAGCGGGAGAAGGGACAATGAGCAGTTCTTC. Amino acid sequence: CASSQDPGTSGRRDNEQFF.

On this clonotype itself: A far larger clone is only one base removed, so a read error is likely. The chain recombines TRBV20-1 with TRBJ2-4, with 13 bases identical to TRBD2. The J call may not be correct, given that the DNA end is closer to TRBJ2-1. The CDR3 extends over 16 amino acids. Germline loops: CDR1 DFQATT, CDR2 SNEGSKA (reference sequence). In nucleotides, the CDR3 is TGCAGTGCTAGAGTAATAGGACTAGCGGGAGTCAATGATCAGTTCTTC. As protein: CSARVIGLAGVNDQFF.

This clonotype is classed as medium-sized. V and J are TRBV2 and TRBJ1-2; D gene ambiguous. There are 13 residues in the CDR3. Germline loops: CDR1 SNHLY, CDR2 FYNNEI. V was trimmed by 7 bases and J by 4 bases, leaving 13 bases between them. CDR3 amino acids: CASTDQGVYGYTF. CDR3 coding DNA: TGTGCCAGCACCGATCAAGGTGTCTATGGCTACACCTTC.

Judged by abundance, this clonotype is medium-sized. The chain is built from TRBV6-4 and TRBJ2-1; 10 positions agree with TRBD2. Germline-derived CDR1 and CDR2 are MRHNA and SNTAGT. The CDR3 is made up of 13 amino acids. Unmatched junction bases numbered 7, after V lost 8 bases and J lost 9 bases. CDR3 DNA sequence: TGTGCCAGCGGTCTAGCGGGAGAGAGTGAGCAGTTCTTC. Amino acids: CASGLAGESEQFF.

This clonotype appeared many times. The rearrangement links TRBV18 to TRBJ1-1; D unclear. The CDR3 covers 13 residues. CDR1 and CDR2 from the germline V gene are KGHSH and LQKENI. Deletions cut 1 base from V and 1 base from J, with 4 bases between. The CDR3 DNA follows: TGTGCCAGCTCACCACAGGAGAACACTGAAGCTTTCTTT. It yields the protein CASSPQENTEAFF.

In its sample, this clonotype was seen many times. V gene TRBV19 combines with J gene TRBJ1-2; D possibly corresponds to TRBD1 (6 bases). The CDR3 covers 13 residues. The germline gives CDR1 LNHDA, CDR2 SQIVND (reference sequence). Deletions cut 4 bases from V and 1 base from J, with 7 bases between. The CDR3 protein is CASSKQGNYGYTF. As DNA, the CDR3 is TGTGCCAGTAGTAAACAGGGTAACTATGGCTACACCTTC.

This clonotype was recorded many times. J is TRBJ1-5 and V is TRBV6-2 or TRBV6-3, with TRBD1 matching 7 bases. V lost 6 bases and J lost 2; bases outside the gene matches: 1. Germline-derived CDR1 and CDR2 are MNHEY and SVGEGT. The CDR3 consists of 13 residues. CDR3 sequence (DNA): TGTGCCAGCAGAGACAGGGGCAATCAGCCCCAGCATTTT. Its translation: CASRDRGNQPQHF.

This clonotype has more than one count but fewer than ten. Being one base from a much bigger clone, this may be a read error. V is TRBV11-2 and J is TRBJ2-5; D is perhaps TRBD1 or TRBD2 (5 bases each). Deletions cut 4 bases from V and 5 bases from J, with 14 bases between. The germline V gene has CDR1 SGHAT and CDR2 FQNNGV. This CDR3 has 14 amino acids. The CDR3 here is CASSWGNSGETQYF. DNA for the CDR3: TGTGCCAGCAGCTGGGGGAATTCCGGGGAGACCCAGTACTTC.

Many counts were recorded for this clonotype. The CDR3 sequence: CASSSASGRFNEQFF. Written as DNA, the CDR3 is TGTGCCAGCAGCTCTGCTAGCGGGAGGTTTAATGAGCAGTTCTTC. The chain couples TRBV7-2 to TRBJ2-1; 11 positions agree with TRBD2. Looked up from germline, CDR1 is SGHTA and CDR2 is FQGNSA. There are 15 residues in the CDR3. Germline trimming cut 4 bases from V and 7 bases from J; bases unmatched to any gene: 6. Based on the CDR3 plus reference TRBV7-2 and TRBJ2-1, the full variable domain is GAGVSQSPSNKVTEKGKDVELRCDPISGHTALYWYRQSLGQGLEFLIYFQGNSAPDKSGLPSDRFSAERTGGSVSTLTIQRTQQEDSAVYLCASSSASGRFNEQFFGPGTRLTVL.